The rows below give T cell receptor beta chains drawn from one sample of a study of control samples from healthy donors and cancer patients. TCRdb's table, derived via immunoSEQ multiplex PCR, lists solely in-frame clones and lacks some. There are approximately 150,000 clones in the sample; nearly 90% occur only once, and around 6.9% lies in the top ten. What was sequenced was PBMCs. Receptors were obtained from a man aged 50 to 59 with head and neck cancer. The CDR3 runs from the conserved cysteine through the conserved F or W. A D gene is named only where the DNA matches it firmly. Only part of the rows carry a size: once, few, many, or a class if the clone is expanded.

V	size	D	J	DNA	CDR3
TRBV4-1	NA	NA	TRBJ1-4	TGCGCCAGCAGCCAAGCCGACGCGGGGAGGAATGAAAAACTGTTTTTT	CASSQADAGRNEKLFF
TRBV11-2	once	NA	TRBJ2-5	TGTGCCAGCAGCTTAGTAGACAGCGTGCAAGAGACCCAGTACTTC	CASSLVDSVQETQYF
TRBV5-5	once	NA	TRBJ2-6	TGTGCCAGCAGCGTGACTCCAGGACGAGGCTCTGGGGCCAACGTCCTGACTTTC	CASSVTPGRGSGANVLTF
TRBV6-5	NA	NA	TRBJ1-4	TGTGCCAGCACCGGGACACATGAAAAACTGTTTTTT	CASTGTHEKLFF
TRBV2	NA	TRBD2	TRBJ2-1	TGTGCCACCACCGGGACTAGCGGGTTCAATGAGCAGTTCTTC	CATTGTSGFNEQFF
TRBV19	NA	NA	TRBJ2-5	TGTGCCAGTAGTTCCGGACAAGACCAAGAGACCCAGTACTTC	CASSSGQDQETQYF
TRBV6-5	NA	TRBD2	TRBJ2-7	TGTGCCAGCCAGCGGGAGGCCGCCTACGAGCAGTACTTC	CASQREAAYEQYF
TRBV7-2	NA	NA	TRBJ2-1	TGTGCCAGTCTACCCCAAACAGGGTACTCCTACAATGAGCAGTTCTTC	CASLPQTGYSYNEQFF
TRBV10-3	NA	NA	TRBJ2-3	TGTGCCATCAGTGGGTCGGGAGCTTCTAGCACAGATACGCAGTATTTT	CAISGSGASSTDTQYF
TRBV10-2	NA	NA	TRBJ1-1	TGCGCCAGCAGGTTACAGGGAGGAGGCACTGAAGCTTTCTTT	CASRLQGGGTEAFF
TRBV10-2	once	TRBD2	TRBJ2-2	TGCGCCAGCAGTGAATCGGGAGGTCGGGCCGGGGAGCTGTTTTTT	CASSESGGRAGELFF
TRBV5-1	NA	TRBD2	TRBJ2-2	TGCGCCAGCTCAGCGGGAGCATCGAACACCGGGGAGCTGTTTTTT	CASSAGASNTGELFF
TRBV29-1	NA	TRBD1	TRBJ1-1	TGCAGCGTTGATCGAGACAGGGGAACTGAAGCTTTCTTT	CSVDRDRGTEAFF
TRBV18	few	NA	TRBJ2-5	TGTGCCAGCTCACCTCAAGAGACCCAGTACTTC	CASSPQETQYF
TRBV19	NA	NA	TRBJ2-1	TGTGCCAGTACCCTAGACAATGAGCAGTTCTTC	CASTLDNEQFF
TRBV19	NA	TRBD1	TRBJ1-2	TGTGCCAGTAGAGACCCAGGACAGGACACCTATGGCTACACCTTC	CASRDPGQDTYGYTF
TRBV7-9	medium-sized	NA	TRBJ1-6	TGTGCCAGCAGCTTACTGGAGGGAAGGGATTCACCCCTCCACTTT	CASSLLEGRDSPLHF
TRBV9	few	NA	TRBJ1-1	TGTGCCAGCAGAGGAGATCAGGGCGACACTGAAGCTTTCTTT	CASRGDQGDTEAFF
TRBV5-5	NA	TRBD1	TRBJ2-1	TGTGCCAGCAGCATATTCGGGACAGGGGACTACAATGAGCAGTTCTTC	CASSIFGTGDYNEQFF
TRBV6-5	NA	TRBD1	TRBJ1-2	TGTGCCAGCAGTTACTCGACAGGGAGAGGGAGCTACACCTTC	CASSYSTGRGSYTF
TRBV5-1	NA	TRBD1	TRBJ2-6	TGCGCCAGCAGCTTGTCTCCAGGGGGCGCGAGTGGGGCCAACGTCCTGACTTTC	CASSLSPGGASGANVLTF
TRBV6-5	NA	NA	TRBJ1-1	TGTGCCAGCAGTCAAACAGGGAACACTGAAGCTTTCTTT	CASSQTGNTEAFF
TRBV28	NA	TRBD2	TRBJ2-7	TGTGCCAGCAGACTAGCGGGAGCCTACGAGCAGTACTTC	CASRLAGAYEQYF
TRBV7-5	few	NA	TRBJ1-6	TGTGTCAGAAGCGGACCCCGGTGCACAGGGCATTCACCCCTCCACTTT	CVRSGPRCTGHSPLHF
TRBV6-5	NA	NA	TRBJ1-5	TGTGCCAGCAGTTACGGAGTCCCGGGGAGCAATCAGCCCCAGCATTTT	CASSYGVPGSNQPQHF
TRBV7-8	few	TRBD1	TRBJ1-6	TGTGCCAGCAGCTTAGTACGACAGGGGAATTCACCCCTCCACTTT	CASSLVRQGNSPLHF